This T cell receptor beta chain derives from a study of blood T cells in healthy people across ages. Germline CDR1 reads MNHEY; CDR2 reads SVGEGT. CDR3 size: 13 residues. V dropped 9 bases and J dropped 7; count of bases not matched to a gene: 9. PCR was performed a second time for about 7 to 11 cycles using a sample-barcoded 5' primer and a J-beta primer mix. TCRdb passed the 5' RACE reads through MiXCR, listing each CDR3 protein once. The data hold about 800,000 distinct CDR3 sequences, with nearly 60% observed a single time. The clonotype was recovered from a young man in good health. The chain uses TRBV6-2 or TRBV6-3 and TRBJ2-1; 7 positions match TRBD2. Sequenced sample: blood. The CDR3 bases are TGTGCCAGTGGACTAGATTTTATAAATGAGCAGTTCTTC. Its translation is CASGLDFINEQFF.